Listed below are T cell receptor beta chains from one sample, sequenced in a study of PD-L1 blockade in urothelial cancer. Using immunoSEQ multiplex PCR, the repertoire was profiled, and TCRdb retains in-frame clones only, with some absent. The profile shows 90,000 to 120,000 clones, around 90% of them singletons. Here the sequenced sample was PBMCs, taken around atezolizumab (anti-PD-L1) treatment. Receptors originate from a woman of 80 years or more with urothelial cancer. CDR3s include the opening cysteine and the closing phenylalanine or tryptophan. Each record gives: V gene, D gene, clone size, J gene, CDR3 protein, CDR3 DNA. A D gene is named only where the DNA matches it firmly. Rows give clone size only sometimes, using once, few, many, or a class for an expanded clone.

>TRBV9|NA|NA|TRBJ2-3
CASSAGLLITDTQYF
TGTGCCAGCAGCGCCGGACTGTTAATCACAGATACGCAGTATTTT
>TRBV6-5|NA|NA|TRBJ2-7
CASSYSRTAYEQYF
TGTGCCAGCAGTTACTCCCGGACAGCCTACGAGCAGTACTTC
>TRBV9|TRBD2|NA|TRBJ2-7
CASSGGGTYEQYF
TGTGCCAGCAGCGGCGGGGGAACCTACGAGCAGTACTTC
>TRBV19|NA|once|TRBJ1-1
CASRSTISGVIGTEAFF
TGTGCCAGTAGGAGTACAATCTCAGGGGTTATTGGCACTGAAGCTTTCTTT
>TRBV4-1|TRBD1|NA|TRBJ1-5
CASSPLEWAGGPQPQHF
TGCGCCAGCAGCCCTCTTGAGTGGGCAGGGGGTCCTCAGCCCCAGCATTTT
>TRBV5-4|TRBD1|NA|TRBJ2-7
CASSLGTGGAYEQYF
TGTGCCAGCAGCTTGGGTACAGGGGGTGCGTACGAGCAGTACTTC
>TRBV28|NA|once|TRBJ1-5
CASSLTGNQPQHF
TGTGCCAGCAGTCTCACAGGGAATCAGCCCCAGCATTTT
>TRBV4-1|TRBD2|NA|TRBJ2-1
CASSHQGTSGYNEQFF
TGCGCCAGCAGCCATCAAGGGACTAGCGGCTACAATGAGCAGTTCTTC
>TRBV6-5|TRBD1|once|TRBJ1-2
CASRPDRAAYGYTF
TGTGCCAGCAGACCGGACAGGGCGGCCTATGGCTACACCTTC
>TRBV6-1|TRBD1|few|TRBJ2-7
CASTPGGGEQYF
TGTGCCAGCACCCCAGGGGGTGGCGAGCAGTACTTC
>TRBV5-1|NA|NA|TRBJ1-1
CASSLGGEPGEAFF
TGCGCCAGCAGCTTGGGCGGGGAGCCGGGTGAAGCTTTCTTT
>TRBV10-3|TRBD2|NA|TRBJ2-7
CAISDSTGTSGISFSYEQYF
TGTGCCATCAGTGATTCAACCGGGACTAGCGGGATAAGCTTTTCCTACGAGCAGTACTTC
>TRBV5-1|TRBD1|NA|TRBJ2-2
CASSLVGQGGIAGELFF
TGCGCCAGCAGCTTAGTCGGACAGGGGGGAATTGCCGGGGAGCTGTTTTTT
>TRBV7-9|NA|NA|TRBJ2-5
CASNGGLPQQETQYF
TGTGCCAGCAATGGGGGACTGCCCCAACAAGAGACCCAGTACTTC
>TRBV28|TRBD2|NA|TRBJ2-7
CASSDTMGGRGEQYF
TGTGCCAGCAGCGACACTATGGGCGGGAGGGGCGAGCAGTACTTC
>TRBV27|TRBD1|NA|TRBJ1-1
CASSRGQWVAEAFF
TGTGCCAGCAGCAGGGGACAGTGGGTGGCTGAAGCTTTCTTT
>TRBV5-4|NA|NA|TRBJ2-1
CASSPRGTEQFF
TGTGCCAGCAGCCCCCGGGGGACTGAGCAGTTCTTC
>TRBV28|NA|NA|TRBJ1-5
CASKGMFQPQHF
TGTGCCAGCAAGGGGATGTTTCAGCCCCAGCATTTT
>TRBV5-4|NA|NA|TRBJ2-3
CASSFSQVNTDTQYF
TGTGCCAGCAGCTTCAGCCAGGTTAACACAGATACGCAGTATTTT
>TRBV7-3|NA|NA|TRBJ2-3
CASSLSRADTQYF
TGTGCCAGCAGCTTGTCTAGAGCAGATACGCAGTATTTT
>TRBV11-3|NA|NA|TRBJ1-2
CASSLRREPTNYGYTF
TGTGCCAGCAGCTTACGCAGGGAACCGACGAACTATGGCTACACCTTC
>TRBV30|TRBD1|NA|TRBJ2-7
CAWRRGQGAHEQYF
TGTGCCTGGAGGCGTGGACAGGGGGCCCACGAGCAGTACTTC
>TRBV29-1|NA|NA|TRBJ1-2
CSAEGAGDYTF
TGCAGCGCGGAAGGGGCAGGCGACTACACCTTC
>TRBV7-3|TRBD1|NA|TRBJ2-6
CASSYRGSGANVLTF
TGTGCCAGCAGCTACAGGGGCTCTGGGGCCAACGTCCTGACTTTC
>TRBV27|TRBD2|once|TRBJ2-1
CASRGLGNNEQFF
TGTGCCAGCAGGGGACTAGGGAACAATGAGCAGTTCTTC
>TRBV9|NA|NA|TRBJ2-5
CASSAQGTTKETQYF
TGTGCCAGCAGCGCGCAGGGCACCACCAAAGAGACCCAGTACTTC
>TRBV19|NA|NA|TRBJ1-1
CASSIGATVHMNTEAFF
TGTGCCAGTAGTATTGGAGCGACAGTTCACATGAACACTGAAGCTTTCTTT
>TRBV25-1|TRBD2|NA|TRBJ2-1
CASSDLAGVRYNEQFF
TGTGCCAGCAGTGACCTAGCGGGAGTACGCTACAATGAGCAGTTCTTC
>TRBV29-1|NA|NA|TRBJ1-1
CSVSAGRFLDTEAFF
TGCAGCGTTTCCGCAGGCCGCTTTTTGGACACTGAAGCTTTCTTT
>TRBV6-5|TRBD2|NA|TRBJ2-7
CASSYSPSGSGEQYF
TGTGCCAGCAGTTACTCTCCTAGCGGGAGCGGCGAGCAGTACTTC
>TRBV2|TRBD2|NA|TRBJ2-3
CASSVLAGVADTQYF
TGTGCCAGCAGTGTACTAGCGGGAGTGGCAGATACGCAGTATTTT
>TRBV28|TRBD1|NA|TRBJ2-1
CASRPDRGYNEQFF
TGTGCCAGCAGACCCGACAGGGGGTACAATGAGCAGTTCTTC
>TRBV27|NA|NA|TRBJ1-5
CASSLSRGDGQPQHF
TGTGCCAGCAGTTTATCGCGAGGTGACGGACAGCCCCAGCATTTT
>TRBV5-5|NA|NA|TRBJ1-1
CASSTGTPGTAFF
TGTGCCAGCAGCACCGGGACACCGGGGACAGCTTTCTTT
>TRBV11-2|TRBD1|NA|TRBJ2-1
CASRNRDRGSYRQFF
TGTGCCAGCAGGAACCGGGACAGGGGGAGTTATCGGCAGTTCTTC